The rows below give T cell receptor beta chains drawn from one sample of a study of blood T cell repertoires in COVID-19. Using immunoSEQ multiplex PCR, the repertoire was profiled, and TCRdb retains in-frame clones only, with some absent. Altogether 260,000 or so clones are present, 65% to 90% being singletons, with the ten largest covering around 16%. The sequenced sample was PBMCs or T cells enriched from blood (not recorded which). These receptors originate from a man younger than 30 who had recovered from COVID-19. CDR3s include the opening cysteine and the closing phenylalanine or tryptophan. D genes are given only for firm matches. A clone size is listed for some rows: how often the clone was seen (once, few, many), or a class if it is expanded.

v_gene: TRBV2; j_gene: TRBJ2-1; len: 14; d_gene: TRBD2; abundance: many; CDR3nt: TGTGCCAGCAGTGCGGGAGGGCCGTACAATGAGCAGTTCTTC; CDR3aa: CASSAGGPYNEQFF
v_gene: TRBV6-5; j_gene: TRBJ2-7; len: 16; d_gene: .; abundance: .; CDR3nt: TGTGCCAGCAGTTACTCAGGTAGGCAGGTTCCCTACGAGCAGTACTTC; CDR3aa: CASSYSGRQVPYEQYF
v_gene: TRBV19; j_gene: TRBJ2-5; len: 16; d_gene: .; abundance: .; CDR3nt: TGTGCCAGTAGTACCCGACAACGCGGGCGCCAAGAGACCCAGTACTTC; CDR3aa: CASSTRQRGRQETQYF
v_gene: TRBV3-1/TRBV3-2; j_gene: TRBJ1-6; len: 15; d_gene: .; abundance: few; CDR3nt: TGTGCCAGCAGCCAAGGATCAGGTACTAATTCACCCCTCCACTTT; CDR3aa: CASSQGSGTNSPLHF
v_gene: TRBV6-2/TRBV6-3; j_gene: TRBJ1-1; len: 16; d_gene: .; abundance: .; CDR3nt: TGTGCCAGCAGTTACGGTGGGGCCCCGATGAACACTGAAGCTTTCTTT; CDR3aa: CASSYGGAPMNTEAFF
v_gene: TRBV28; j_gene: TRBJ1-5; len: 14; d_gene: TRBD1; abundance: .; CDR3nt: TGTGCCAGCAGCCCGGGACAGAGCAATCAGCCCCAGCATTTT; CDR3aa: CASSPGQSNQPQHF
v_gene: TRBV9; j_gene: TRBJ2-1; len: 16; d_gene: TRBD2; abundance: .; CDR3nt: TGTGCCAGCAGCGCCCAAACTCGACTAGCTGGCGATGAGCAGTTCTTC; CDR3aa: CASSAQTRLAGDEQFF
v_gene: TRBV3-1/TRBV3-2; j_gene: TRBJ2-7; len: 14; d_gene: .; abundance: .; CDR3nt: TGTGCCAGCAGCCAAGAACTGTCTGCCTACGAGCAGTACTTC; CDR3aa: CASSQELSAYEQYF
v_gene: TRBV18; j_gene: TRBJ2-7; len: 16; d_gene: TRBD2; abundance: .; CDR3nt: TGTGCCAGCTCATCGAACCGGACTAGCAGCCGCTACGAGCAGTACTTC; CDR3aa: CASSSNRTSSRYEQYF
v_gene: TRBV10-1; j_gene: TRBJ2-1; len: 15; d_gene: TRBD1; abundance: .; CDR3nt: TGCGCCAGCAGTGATCAGGGGGCTTTCTACAATGAGCAGTTCTTC; CDR3aa: CASSDQGAFYNEQFF
v_gene: TRBV11-3; j_gene: TRBJ2-1; len: 15; d_gene: TRBD1; abundance: .; CDR3nt: TGTGCCAGCAGCTCCGGGACAGGGGAGTACAATGAGCAGTTCTTC; CDR3aa: CASSSGTGEYNEQFF
v_gene: TRBV4-2; j_gene: TRBJ2-1; len: 13; d_gene: TRBD2; abundance: .; CDR3nt: TGTGCCAGCAGCCAAGATACTAGCGGGAGTTCGTTCTTC; CDR3aa: CASSQDTSGSSFF
v_gene: TRBV7-2; j_gene: TRBJ1-1; len: 15; d_gene: .; abundance: .; CDR3nt: TGTGCCAGCAGCTTGATCCGGGGGGTTATCACTGAAGCTTTCTTT; CDR3aa: CASSLIRGVITEAFF
v_gene: TRBV12-3/TRBV12-4; j_gene: TRBJ1-1; len: 13; d_gene: .; abundance: .; CDR3nt: TGTGCCAGCAGTTTAGGAGGACGGCAGGGAGCTTTCTTT; CDR3aa: CASSLGGRQGAFF
v_gene: TRBV7-9; j_gene: TRBJ1-4; len: 14; d_gene: .; abundance: .; CDR3nt: TGTGCCAGCAGGCCGGGACACCCAAATGAAAAACTGTTTTTT; CDR3aa: CASRPGHPNEKLFF
v_gene: TRBV5-6; j_gene: TRBJ2-4; len: 18; d_gene: TRBD1; abundance: medium-sized; CDR3nt: TGTGCCAGCAGCTTGATGGCCGGGACAGGGTTGCCCAAAAACATTCAGTACTTC; CDR3aa: CASSLMAGTGLPKNIQYF
v_gene: TRBV20-1; j_gene: TRBJ2-3; len: 17; d_gene: TRBD2; abundance: .; CDR3nt: TGCAGTGCTAGTGGGGCTAGCGGGGCCTTTAGCACAGATACGCAGTATTTT; CDR3aa: CSASGASGAFSTDTQYF
v_gene: TRBV9; j_gene: TRBJ2-5; len: 15; d_gene: TRBD2; abundance: .; CDR3nt: TGTGCCAGCAGCGTAGGTCCTAGCGGGAAGGAGACCCAGTACTTC; CDR3aa: CASSVGPSGKETQYF
v_gene: TRBV12-5; j_gene: TRBJ2-2; len: 12; d_gene: .; abundance: .; CDR3nt: TGTGCTAGTGGTTTGACGGCCGGGGAGCTGTTTTTT; CDR3aa: CASGLTAGELFF
v_gene: TRBV5-1; j_gene: TRBJ2-7; len: 16; d_gene: TRBD1; abundance: .; CDR3nt: TGCGCCAGCAGCCAGGACAGGGAAGGTGGGACCTACGAGCAGTACTTC; CDR3aa: CASSQDREGGTYEQYF
v_gene: TRBV19; j_gene: TRBJ2-4; len: 14; d_gene: .; abundance: .; CDR3nt: TGTGCCAGTAGTATATTAACCCCAGAACAGGGTTTGTACTTC; CDR3aa: CASSILTPEQGLYF
v_gene: TRBV14; j_gene: TRBJ2-7; len: 15; d_gene: TRBD1; abundance: .; CDR3nt: TGTGCCAGCAGCCAATACGGACAGGGTAACCACGAGCAGTACTTC; CDR3aa: CASSQYGQGNHEQYF
v_gene: TRBV12-3/TRBV12-4; j_gene: TRBJ2-1; len: 13; d_gene: .; abundance: .; CDR3nt: TGTGCCAGCAGTTTACGCGACAGCAATGAGCAGTTCTTC; CDR3aa: CASSLRDSNEQFF
v_gene: TRBV7-2; j_gene: TRBJ1-2; len: 16; d_gene: TRBD1; abundance: few; CDR3nt: TGTGCCAGCAGCTTAGCTCTGGACAGGGGGGAGTATGGCTACACCTTC; CDR3aa: CASSLALDRGEYGYTF
v_gene: TRBV7-9; j_gene: TRBJ1-2; len: 13; d_gene: TRBD1; abundance: .; CDR3nt: TGTGCCAGCAGACAGGGGGCGGACTATGGCTACACCTTC; CDR3aa: CASRQGADYGYTF
v_gene: TRBV5-1; j_gene: TRBJ2-1; len: 16; d_gene: TRBD2; abundance: .; CDR3nt: TGCGCCAGCAGCTTGGGGGCTAGCGGCTCCTACAATGAGCAGTTCTTC; CDR3aa: CASSLGASGSYNEQFF
v_gene: TRBV6-1; j_gene: TRBJ1-1; len: 14; d_gene: .; abundance: .; CDR3nt: TGTGCCAGCAGTGAAGGGGGAGCCAACACTGAAGCTTTCTTT; CDR3aa: CASSEGGANTEAFF
v_gene: TRBV10-2; j_gene: TRBJ1-3; len: 13; d_gene: .; abundance: few; CDR3nt: TGCGCCAGTCGGGGGGCCTCTGGAAACACCATATATTTT; CDR3aa: CASRGASGNTIYF
v_gene: TRBV10-3; j_gene: TRBJ1-2; len: 15; d_gene: .; abundance: .; CDR3nt: TGTGCCATCAGTGAGTCGACAGGAGCTCTCTATGGCTACACCTTC; CDR3aa: CAISESTGALYGYTF
v_gene: TRBV19; j_gene: TRBJ1-4; len: 13; d_gene: .; abundance: .; CDR3nt: TGTGCCAGTAGTTCCAGGGTATACGAAAAACTGTTTTTT; CDR3aa: CASSSRVYEKLFF
v_gene: TRBV6-4; j_gene: TRBJ1-1; len: 19; d_gene: TRBD1; abundance: .; CDR3nt: TGTGCCAGCAGTGACTCGGTCAAAGGACAGGGGGCGCCCCGAGGGTGTGCTTTCTTT; CDR3aa: CASSDSVKGQGAPRGCAFF
v_gene: TRBV10-3; j_gene: TRBJ1-2; len: 16; d_gene: TRBD1; abundance: .; CDR3nt: TGTGCCATCAGTTCAATAACAGGGGGAGCTAACTATGGCTACACCTTC; CDR3aa: CAISSITGGANYGYTF